The next 17 T cell receptor beta chains were all read from a single sample in a study of spatial heterogeneity in lung cancer (dated by TCRdb to 2018 to 2020). The library was built by means of 5' RACE. The data were produced on a NextSeq 500. TCRdb's own reprocessing of the public reads used fastp at Q25 and MiXCR and kept productive beta chains. Rows with a matching CDR3 protein are joined into one entry that keeps the most common DNA and genes. A total of tens of thousands of distinct CDR3 sequences appear in this sample, about 5.8% of them only once. Jointly, the top ten make up less than 45% of the sample. According to the study, the label for this sample's time point signals: sample taken at primary tumor resection. The specimen was PBMCs, collected at surgery. The receptors stem from a male donor with early-stage non-small cell lung cancer.

This clonotype was observed many times. The J gene is TRBJ2-5, the V gene TRBV20-1, with TRBD2 identical over 8 bases. CDR1 is DFQATT, CDR2 SNEGSKA, per germline (reference sequence). The CDR3 extends over 14 amino acids. The DNA of the CDR3 is TGCAGCCTCGGGAGGGGAGGGGACCAAGAGACCCAGTACTTC. Protein: CSLGRGGDQETQYF.

Ten or more counts support this clonotype. This CDR3 reads CASSSIQGRGEQFF. DNA of the CDR3: TGTGCCAGCAGCTCCATCCAGGGAAGAGGTGAGCAGTTCTTC. The rearrangement joins TRBV7-9 to TRBJ2-1; D perhaps matches TRBD1 (5 bases). Per germline, CDR1 SEHNR and CDR2 FQNEAQ (reference sequence). V was trimmed by 4 bases and J by 9 bases, leaving 16 bases between them. The CDR3 covers 14 residues.

In this sample, this clonotype turned up many times. The genes are TRBV5-1 and TRBJ2-1; 8 nucleotides agree with TRBD1. CDR3 length: 15 amino acids. J was trimmed by 3 bases and V by 0 bases; bases with no gene match: 2. Germline-derived CDR1 and CDR2 are SGHRS and YFSETQ. The CDR3 loop is CASSLGQGSYNEQFF. The DNA for the CDR3 is TGCGCCAGCAGCTTGGGACAGGGGAGCTACAATGAGCAGTTCTTC.

This clonotype was seen only a few times. V is TRBV20-1 and J is TRBJ2-1; 11 bases match TRBD1. The length of the CDR3 is 15 residues. The V and J ends lost 6 bases and 4 bases, in that order; junction bases with no gene match: 8. From germline, CDR1 is DFQATT and CDR2 SNEGSKA (reference sequence). CDR3 nucleotides: TGCAGTGCCGACGACGGGACAGGGGGATACAATGAGCAGTTCTTC. Protein product: CSADDGTGGYNEQFF.

This rearrangement joins TRBV20-1 to TRBJ1-4; D unclear. Germline lookup yields CDR1 DFQATT and CDR2 SNEGSKA (reference sequence). Trimming shortened V by 0 bases and J by 8 bases, and 7 bases separated the two germline ends. The CDR3 runs 12 residues. The CDR3 protein is CSARDVGEKLFF. CDR3 nucleotides: TGCAGTGCTAGAGATGTGGGGGAAAAACTGTTTTTT.

This clonotype was detected ten times or more. V usage is TRBV6-5 and J usage is TRBJ1-5; D not resolved. The CDR3 length is 14 residues. Trimming left V 2 bases short and J 7 bases short, with 12 bases between. The germline gives CDR1 MNHEY, CDR2 SVGAGI. Here the CDR3 DNA reads TGTGCCAGCAGTTACACGGGAGTGGGACAGCCCCAGCATTTT. Translated: CASSYTGVGQPQHF.

This clonotype was seen more than once but under ten times. The gene calls are TRBV24-1 and TRBJ2-7; a possible D gene is TRBD1 (5 bases). This CDR3 region has 13 residues. The V and J ends lost 3 bases and 1 base respectively, with 6 bases between them. Germline-derived CDR1 and CDR2 are KGHDR and SFDVKD. CDR3 protein: CATSDPGSYEQYF. CDR3 DNA sequence: TGTGCCACCAGTGATCCAGGGTCCTACGAGCAGTACTTC.

This clonotype showed up many times. The chain combines TRBV15 with TRBJ2-5; TRBD2 matches at 9 bases. Germline V gene sequence: CDR1 LNHNV, CDR2 YYDKDF (reference sequence). Trimming took 0 bases from V and 4 from J; bases not matched to a gene: 9. This CDR3 is 17 amino acids long. DNA for the CDR3: TGTGCCACCAGCAGAGATCTTGCGGGAGGGTCTAGAGAGACCCAGTACTTC. Translation: CATSRDLAGGSRETQYF.

The genes are TRBV5-1 and TRBJ2-7; TRBD2 is a possible D gene (5 bases). CDR1 is SGHRS, CDR2 YFSETQ, per germline. The CDR3 has 14 residues. V was trimmed by 5 bases and J by 0 bases, leaving 12 bases between them. The CDR3, as DNA: TGCGCCAGCAGAAGGGCCGACTACTCCTACGAGCAGTACTTC. Translated: CASRRADYSYEQYF.

This clonotype occurred many times. V and J are TRBV29-1 and TRBJ1-1; D is unclear. The ends were cut back, 1 base at V and 1 base at J, with 7 bases in the middle. CDR1 and CDR2 (germline): SQVTM, ANQGSEA. The CDR3 totals 13 residues. CDR3 residues: CSVEVQPNTEAFF. The CDR3 coding sequence is TGCAGCGTTGAAGTACAGCCGAACACTGAAGCTTTCTTT. The full variable domain, completed using reference TRBV29-1 and TRBJ1-1, is SAVISQKPSRDICQRGTSLTIQCQVDSQVTMMFWYRQQPGQSLTLIATANQGSEATYESGFVIDKFPISRPNLTFSTLTVSNMSPEDSSIYLCSVEVQPNTEAFFGQGTRLTVV.

There are many counts of this clonotype. The chain has TRBV11-2 and TRBJ2-1, with a tentative D call TRBD1 (6 bases). The CDR3 has 16 residues. V lost 5 bases, J lost 5 bases, and 19 bases lay in between. Germline V lookup: CDR1 SGHAT, CDR2 FQNNGV. Here the CDR3 DNA reads TGTGCCAGCAGCACTCAGGGGTTACGAGGGAACAATGAGCAGTTCTTC. Translated: CASSTQGLRGNNEQFF.

This clonotype was observed at least ten times. The chain couples TRBV5-1 to TRBJ2-3; 10 positions agree with TRBD1. The V gene end was trimmed by 9 bases and the J gene end by 3 bases; junction bases not matched to a gene: 10. The CDR3 has 15 residues. Germline loops: CDR1 SGHRS, CDR2 YFSETQ. The CDR3 bases are TGCGCCACCACTAGGGACAGGGGAGGTACAGATACGCAGTATTTT. Encoded protein: CATTRDRGGTDTQYF.

This clonotype appeared many times. In nucleotides, the CDR3 is TGCAGTACCCACAGAGCGGGGGGGCGTGAGACCCAGTACTTC. Its translation is CSTHRAGGRETQYF. The rearrangement joins TRBV20-1 to TRBJ2-5; the match to TRBD2 covers 10 bases. The V gene end was trimmed by 8 bases and the J gene end by 5 bases; junction bases not matched to a gene: 11. Germline lookup yields CDR1 DFQATT and CDR2 SNEGSKA (reference sequence). This CDR3 contains 14 residues.

Many counts were recorded for this clonotype. V and J are TRBV5-6 and TRBJ1-3, with D hard to call. Trimming pared 4 bases from V and 0 bases from J, leaving 20 bases between. The CDR3 contains 18 residues. From germline, CDR1 is SGHDT and CDR2 YYEEEE. The CDR3 region has the DNA TGTGCCAGCAGCCGCGTCTCTGGCACAGCATACTCTGGAAACACCATATATTTT. It translates to CASSRVSGTAYSGNTIYF.

This clonotype was observed at least ten times. V and J are TRBV25-1 and TRBJ1-2, with D unresolved. Between the trimmed V and J ends, which lost 3 bases and 5 bases, there was a span of 7 bases. The CDR3 is made up of 12 amino acids. CDR1 and CDR2 from the germline V gene are MGHDK and SYGVNS. In DNA form, the CDR3 reads TGTGCCAGCAGTGAGTGGGGTTATGGCTACACCTTC. As protein: CASSEWGYGYTF.

To note about this clonotype: This may be a read error, as it is one base from a much larger clone. The rearrangement joins TRBV20-1 to TRBJ1-1; D uncertain. Trimming took 3 bases from V and 8 from J, leaving 10 bases between them. The CDR3 spans 11 residues. CDR1 DFQATT and CDR2 SNEGSKA come from the germline V gene (reference sequence). CDR3: CSASLGFEAFF. DNA of the CDR3: TGCAGTGCTAGTCTAGGCTTCGAAGCTTTCTTT.

This clonotype has at least ten counts. The V call is TRBV29-1, the J call TRBJ2-1; 9 bases are a match to TRBD2. Germline trimming cut 4 bases from V and 1 base from J; bases unmatched to any gene: 5. Germline V lookup: CDR1 SQVTM, CDR2 ANQGSEA. This CDR3 is built from 15 residues. As DNA, the CDR3 is TGCAGCGTTGGGGCGGGAGGGGTTTCCTACAATGAGCAGTTCTTC. As protein: CSVGAGGVSYNEQFF.